These 28 T cell receptor beta chains were all obtained from the same sample, sequenced in a study of blood T cell repertoires in COVID-19. Profiled with immunoSEQ multiplex PCR; TCRdb holds only in-frame clones, not every one. The repertoire has 200,000 to 300,000 clones, 90% of them found once; the top ten carry about 4%. The specimen sequenced was peripheral blood. Receptors were obtained from a woman aged 40-49 years with acute or convalescent COVID-19.

V gene TRBV6-1 combines with J gene TRBJ1-2, with 8 bases identical to TRBD1. The CDR3 consists of 14 residues. V was pared by 5 bases and J by 3 bases, with 5 bases of the junction left unmatched. Germline CDR1 and CDR2: MNHNS and SASEGT. The CDR3 bases are TGTGCCAGCAGTACCCAGGGGGCGTACTATGGCTACACCTTC. Its protein product is CASSTQGAYYGYTF.

V is TRBV6-5 and J is TRBJ2-1; the match to TRBD1 covers 9 bases. V gave up 6 bases and J gave up 5 bases; unmatched junction bases: 5. Germline CDR1 and CDR2: MNHEY and SVGAGI. The CDR3 contains 14 residues. CDR3 DNA sequence: TGTGCCAGCAGCAGACAGGGGGTCAACAATGAGCAGTTCTTC. Its protein is CASSRQGVNNEQFF.

The chain employs TRBV5-1 and TRBJ1-6, with a possible D match to TRBD1 (6 bases). The germline V gene encodes CDR1 SGHRS and CDR2 YFSETQ. The CDR3 extends over 14 amino acids. V was cut by 6 bases and J by 8 bases, with 15 bases left in between. CDR3 sequence: CASNRGGADSPLHF. DNA for the CDR3: TGCGCCAGCAACCGGGGGGGCGCGGATTCACCCCTCCACTTT. The entire variable domain, with the rest obtained from reference TRBV5-1 and TRBJ1-6, is as follows: KAGVTQTPRYLIKTRGQQVTLSCSPISGHRSVSWYQQTPGQGLQFLFEYFSETQRNKGNFPGRFSGRQFSNSRSEMNVSTLELGDSALYLCASNRGGADSPLHFGNGTRLTVT.

Remarks on this clone: Other DNA sequences of this sample code for an identical CDR3. The chain employs TRBV4-1 and TRBJ1-1, with no clear D. CDR3 size: 13 residues. The germline V gene encodes CDR1 MGHRA and CDR2 YSYEKL. Trimming left V 3 bases short and J 1 base short, with 6 bases between. This chain's CDR3 is CASSQAKNTEAFF. The DNA of the CDR3 is TGCGCCAGCAGCCAGGCAAAGAACACTGAAGCTTTCTTT.

The chain couples TRBV24-1 to TRBJ2-1; 13 bases line up with TRBD2. J lost 6 bases, V lost 9 bases, and 13 bases had no gene match. Germline V gene data show CDR1 as KGHDR and CDR2 as SFDVKD. The CDR3 runs 17 residues. The CDR3 reads CATELAGGPKSINEQFF. The CDR3 nucleotides read TGTGCCACCGAACTAGCGGGGGGGCCCAAGAGTATCAATGAGCAGTTCTTC.

The genes are TRBV9 and TRBJ2-1; maybe TRBD2 (5 bases). The V gene's germline CDR1 is SGDLS and CDR2 YYNGEE. V was clipped by 2 bases and J by 0 bases, with 12 bases between them. The CDR3 contains 16 residues. CDR3 region: CASSVSGSSSYNEQFF. In DNA form, the CDR3 reads TGTGCCAGCAGCGTGTCGGGGTCGAGCTCCTACAATGAGCAGTTCTTC.

The chain uses TRBV7-2 and TRBJ2-1, with a tentative D call TRBD2 (5 bases). The germline V and J ends were trimmed by 0 bases and 1 base, with 7 bases remaining between them. Germline V gives CDR1 SGHTA, CDR2 FQGNSA. The CDR3 runs to 15 residues. The DNA of the CDR3 is TGTGCCAGCAGCTTAGCCCGAGGGTCCTACAATGAGCAGTTCTTC. Protein sequence: CASSLARGSYNEQFF. Full variable domain (rest looked up from reference TRBV7-2 and TRBJ2-1): GAGVSQSPSNKVTEKGKDVELRCDPISGHTALYWYRQSLGQGLEFLIYFQGNSAPDKSGLPSDRFSAERTGGSVSTLTIQRTQQEDSAVYLCASSLARGSYNEQFFGPGTRLTVL.

The rearrangement uses TRBV5-5 and TRBJ1-2; 7 bases map to TRBD1. V was pared by 7 bases and J by 0 bases, with 9 bases of the junction left unmatched. Per the germline V gene, CDR1 is SGHKS and CDR2 is YYEKEE (reference sequence). The CDR3 has 15 residues. The CDR3 reads CASDPTGTANYGYTF. CDR3 sequence (DNA): TGTGCCAGCGACCCGACAGGGACGGCTAACTATGGCTACACCTTC. The variable domain in full, completed from reference TRBV5-5 and TRBJ1-2, reads DAGVTQSPTHLIKTRGQQVTLRCSPISGHKSVSWYQQVLGQGPQFIFQYYEKEERGRGNFPDRFSARQFPNYSSELNVNALLLGDSALYLCASDPTGTANYGYTFGSGTRLTVV.

The V and J genes are TRBV28 and TRBJ1-1, with 12 bases aligning to TRBD1. The V gene's germline CDR1 is MDHEN and CDR2 SYDVKM. CDR3 length: 15 amino acids. V was clipped by 5 bases and J by 4 bases; unmatched bases: 5. DNA of the CDR3: TGTGCCAGCAGTCCCGGGGACAGGGGGCCCACTGAAGCTTTCTTT. It codes for CASSPGDRGPTEAFF.

This clone was seen more than once but under ten times. A read error may produce the germline difference seen at one junction end. The chain carries TRBV12-3 or TRBV12-4 and TRBJ1-2; 9 nucleotides line up with TRBD1. The CDR3 has 13 residues. CDR3 DNA: TGTGCCAGCAATACCGGGACAGGGTCCGTTCTCGCCTTC. Encoded protein: CASNTGTGSVLAF.

CDR3 bases: TGTGCCAGCAGTCGACAGGGTCAGGTCAAAAACATTCAGTACTTC. This sequence encodes CASSRQGQVKNIQYF. The chain joins TRBV6-5 to TRBJ2-4; 7 bases are a match to TRBD1. Germline lookup yields CDR1 MNHEY and CDR2 SVGAGI. The CDR3 spans 15 residues. J was trimmed by 3 bases and V by 5 bases; bases with no gene match: 7.

The V gene is TRBV10-3, the J gene TRBJ1-2, with 7 positions matching TRBD1. The CDR3 contains 14 residues. The V gene end was trimmed by 6 bases and the J gene end by 5 bases; junction bases not matched to a gene: 9. Germline values: CDR1 ENHRY, CDR2 SYGVKD. CDR3: CAIRRGQLYYGYTF. The CDR3 nucleotides are TGTGCCATCAGGAGGGGACAGTTATATTATGGCTACACCTTC.

The J gene is TRBJ2-3, the V gene TRBV19, with 12 bases identical to TRBD1. Germline V gives CDR1 LNHDA, CDR2 SQIVND (reference sequence). This CDR3 is built from 14 residues. V shed 6 bases, J shed 6 bases, and the junction held 4 bases outside the gene matches. CDR3 coding DNA: TGTGCCAGTAGGGGGACAGGGGGCTTGGATACGCAGTATTTT. Protein: CASRGTGGLDTQYF. Based on the CDR3 plus reference TRBV19 and TRBJ2-3, the full variable domain is DGGITQSPKYLFRKEGQNVTLSCEQNLNHDAMYWYRQDPGQGLRLIYYSQIVNDFQKGDIAEGYSVSREKKESFPLTVTSAQKNPTAFYLCASRGTGGLDTQYFGPGTRLTVL.

The V and J genes are TRBV11-2 and TRBJ1-1, with unresolved D. Trimming took off 1 base at V and 1 base at J, with 13 bases between the two ends. Per the germline V gene, CDR1 is SGHAT and CDR2 is FQNNGV. The CDR3 is 16 amino acids. As DNA, the CDR3 is TGTGCCAGCAGCTTAGGCCGCGGGAGTCGGAACACTGAAGCTTTCTTT. Protein sequence: CASSLGRGSRNTEAFF.

The chain joins TRBV5-1 to TRBJ1-1; no clear D. Germline-derived CDR1 and CDR2 are SGHRS and YFSETQ. The CDR3 consists of 18 residues. Trimming removed 6 bases at V and 3 bases at J, with 27 bases between. CDR3 nucleotides: TGCGCCAGCAAATTCCGGGAATCGCTGGGTTGGTCGGACACTGAAGCTTTCTTT. Protein: CASKFRESLGWSDTEAFF.

V gene TRBV24-1 combines with J gene TRBJ2-1, with 9 bases aligning to TRBD2. Losses at the gene ends were 6 bases for V and 9 bases for J; bases not matched to a gene: 8. The CDR3 runs to 14 residues. Germline CDR1 reads KGHDR; CDR2 reads SFDVKD. The CDR3 DNA sequence: TGTGCCACCAGTATGGGCGGGGGGGCCTCTGAGCAGTTCTTC. Its protein product is CATSMGGGASEQFF.

The chain employs TRBV28 and TRBJ1-1; D uncertain. Germline V gives CDR1 MDHEN, CDR2 SYDVKM. The CDR3 sequence is 19 residues long. With 6 bases removed from V and 3 bases from J, the gap between germline ends came to 29 bases. The CDR3 sequence: CASRPFTPGRRKKDTEAFF. The DNA of the CDR3 is TGTGCCAGCAGACCCTTTACCCCGGGGAGGAGGAAGAAGGACACTGAAGCTTTCTTT. The complete variable domain, with remaining parts taken from reference TRBV28 and TRBJ1-1, reads DVKVTQSSRYLVKRTGEKVFLECVQDMDHENMFWYRQDPGLGLRLIYFSYDVKMKEKGDIPEGYSVSREKKERFSLILESASTNQTSMYLCASRPFTPGRRKKDTEAFFGQGTRLTVV.

This chain links TRBV12-5 with TRBJ1-3; the match to TRBD1 covers 9 bases. There are 17 residues in the CDR3. Germline assignment: CDR1 LGHNT and CDR2 FRNRAP. Losses at the gene ends were 6 bases for V and 4 bases for J; bases not matched to a gene: 13. In DNA, the CDR3 is TGTGCTAGTGGCCCCGGGACAGGGAGATTCGGAGGAAACACCATATATTTT. It is translated as CASGPGTGRFGGNTIYF.

J is TRBJ1-1 and V is TRBV4-1, with 10 nucleotides matching TRBD1. The CDR3 runs 16 residues. Germline CDR1 is MGHRA and CDR2 is YSYEKL. V lost 4 bases and J lost 5; bases outside the gene matches: 10. The CDR3 spells CASSRSVGTGATEAFF. The CDR3 DNA follows: TGCGCCAGCAGCCGGAGTGTGGGGACAGGGGCGACTGAAGCTTTCTTT.

This clone was counted a single time. The CDR3 reads CATSDTQGRRDTQYF. The DNA for the CDR3 is TGTGCCACCAGTGATACTCAGGGGCGCAGAGATACGCAGTATTTT. The chain is built from TRBV24-1 and TRBJ2-3; possibly TRBD1 for D (6 bases). The germline V gene has CDR1 KGHDR and CDR2 SFDVKD. The V end lost 3 bases, the J end lost 5 bases, and 14 bases lay between the germline ends. The CDR3 contains 15 residues.

This CDR3 is CASSVDSDQETQYF. As DNA, the CDR3 is TGTGCCAGCAGCGTAGATTCAGACCAAGAGACCCAGTACTTC. This chain links TRBV9 with TRBJ2-5; D ambiguous. This CDR3 region has 14 residues. From germline, CDR1 is SGDLS and CDR2 YYNGEE. V lost 0 bases and J 0 bases, leaving 6 bases between the germline ends.

The chain has TRBV2 and TRBJ2-1, with D perhaps matching TRBD1 (7 bases). The V end was cut by 6 bases, the J end by 3 bases, with 9 bases between. The germline V gene has CDR1 SNHLY and CDR2 FYNNEI. The CDR3 has 13 amino acids. The chain's CDR3 is CASRRDSYNEQFF. In DNA, the CDR3 is TGTGCCAGCAGGCGGGACAGCTACAATGAGCAGTTCTTC.

This clone was counted a single time. This chain joins TRBV6-5 and TRBJ1-4; 7 positions match TRBD1. The CDR3 extends over 16 amino acids. Looked up from germline, CDR1 is MNHEY and CDR2 is SVGAGI. Trimming at V came to 0 bases and at J to 13 bases, leaving 14 bases not matched to a gene. CDR3 sequence reads: CASSYSIGGEGVGLFF. The CDR3 bases are TGTGCCAGCAGTTACTCGATAGGGGGCGAGGGCGTAGGACTGTTTTTT.

The chain combines TRBV12-5 with TRBJ1-6, with TRBD1 identical over 7 bases. V lost 6 bases, J lost 9 bases, and 14 bases stayed unmatched. The CDR3 sequence is 16 residues long. Germline-derived CDR1 and CDR2 are LGHNT and FRNRAP. The CDR3 sequence: CASGWVTGEKGSPLHF. CDR3 in DNA: TGTGCTAGTGGATGGGTCACAGGGGAGAAGGGTTCACCCCTCCACTTT.

V gene TRBV11-3 combines with J gene TRBJ1-1; D unclear. The V end was cut by 2 bases, the J end by 5 bases, with 12 bases between. CDR1 is SGHNT, CDR2 YENEEA, per germline. This CDR3 comprises 14 residues. The DNA for the CDR3 is TGTGCCAGCAGCTTAAAGGGCGGGAGGACTGAAGCTTTCTTT. This codes for CASSLKGGRTEAFF.

The chain has TRBV30 and TRBJ2-3; 7 nucleotides agree with TRBD1. The germline V gene has CDR1 GTSNPN and CDR2 SVGIG (reference sequence). The junction had 7 bases not matched to a gene; V was cut back by 4 bases and J by 6 bases. The CDR3 has 13 residues. CDR3 DNA: TGTGCCTGGACCCAGACAGGGTTCGATACGCAGTATTTT. Its protein product is CAWTQTGFDTQYF. The full variable domain, rest sourced from reference TRBV30 and TRBJ2-3, is SQTIHQWPATLVQPVGSPLSLECTVEGTSNPNLYWYRQAAGRGLQLLFYSVGIGQISSEVPQNLSASRPQDRQFILSSKKLLLSDSGFYLCAWTQTGFDTQYFGPGTRLTVL.

This clone was picked up a small number of times. The rearrangement uses TRBV6-1 and TRBJ1-4; D is possibly TRBD1 (5 bases). V was shortened by 0 bases and J by 7 bases, with 12 bases between the two germline ends. The CDR3 sequence is 15 residues long. CDR1 is MNHNS and CDR2 is SASEGT in the germline V gene. CDR3 DNA: TGTGCCAGCAGTGAAGCGCTCGGGGGTCCTGAAAAACTGTTTTTT. It translates to CASSEALGGPEKLFF.

Details on this clone: The identical CDR3 is also encoded by other nucleotide sequences in the sample. V gene TRBV6-5 combines with J gene TRBJ1-1, with D perhaps matching TRBD1 (6 bases). Trimming cost V 5 bases and J 1 base, with 8 bases left between them. Germline CDR1 is MNHEY and CDR2 is SVGAGI. This CDR3 has 13 residues. As DNA, the CDR3 is TGTGCCAGCAGTCCAGGGGCGAACACTGAAGCTTTCTTT. As protein: CASSPGANTEAFF.